One sample yielded the 20 T cell receptor beta chains listed below, sequenced in a study of blood T cell repertoires in COVID-19. The protocol was immunoSEQ multiplex PCR, while the TCRdb copy is restricted to in-frame clones and leaves out a portion. The sample consists of 40,000 to 60,000 clones, roughly 90% of them appearing once. The sequencing sample was made of peripheral blood. The receptors come from a human donor in a cohort sampled during active COVID-19.

The V call is TRBV25-1, the J call TRBJ2-2; D perhaps matches TRBD1 (5 bases). The germline V and J ends were trimmed by 3 bases and 1 base, with 9 bases remaining between them. Germline values: CDR1 MGHDK, CDR2 SYGVNS. The CDR3 has 15 amino acids. This chain's CDR3 is CASSDQTGNTGELFF. CDR3 DNA: TGTGCCAGCAGTGACCAAACAGGGAACACCGGGGAGCTGTTTTTT.

This clone was seen more than once but under ten times. The gene calls are TRBV28 and TRBJ2-2; 8 bases agree with TRBD1. Trimming cost V 5 bases and J 5 bases; bases outside gene matches: 16. The CDR3 is 18 residues long. CDR1 is MDHEN, CDR2 SYDVKM, per germline. The CDR3 DNA is TGTGCCAGCAGTCAAAGAAGGGGTACAGGGGGGAGTACCGGGGAGCTGTTTTTT. It is translated as CASSQRRGTGGSTGELFF.

This clone was counted once. CDR3 DNA sequence: TGTGCCAGTAGTCTCCAGGGGGCTGGGGCAGATACGCAGTATTTT. Translated, it gives CASSLQGAGADTQYF. The V and J genes are TRBV19 and TRBJ2-3, with 8 positions matching TRBD1. The V and J ends lost 5 bases and 4 bases, in that order; junction bases with no gene match: 8. CDR3 length: 15 residues. Germline CDR1 is LNHDA and CDR2 is SQIVND (reference sequence).

The V and J genes are TRBV10-3 and TRBJ2-2; 11 bases align to TRBD2. CDR1 and CDR2 from the germline V gene are ENHRY and SYGVKD. This CDR3 is 14 amino acids long. The ends lost 11 bases at V and 1 base at J; junction bases unmatched: 3. DNA for the CDR3: TGTGCCGTCGGGACTAGCGGGAACACCGGGGAGCTGTTTTTT. Translating it yields CAVGTSGNTGELFF.

The chain recombines TRBV28 with TRBJ2-7; TRBD2 matches at 12 bases. J was trimmed by 5 bases and V by 8 bases; bases with no gene match: 7. Germline V lookup: CDR1 MDHEN, CDR2 SYDVKM. CDR3 length equals 14 residues. The CDR3 spells CASLTSGSRHEQYF. CDR3 in DNA: TGTGCCAGCCTGACTAGCGGGAGTAGGCACGAGCAGTACTTC.

The V call is TRBV2, the J call TRBJ2-3, with 11 bases lining up with TRBD2. The CDR3 is 14 amino acids. The J segment lost 1 base and the V segment lost 6 bases, leaving 0 bases of the junction unmatched. Germline V gene sequence: CDR1 SNHLY, CDR2 FYNNEI. The CDR3: CASRLAGGTDTQYF. The CDR3 bases are TGTGCCAGCAGACTAGCGGGAGGCACAGATACGCAGTATTTT.

The gene calls are TRBV3-1 (or the pseudogene TRBV3-2) and TRBJ2-3, with D uncertain. Germline values: CDR1 LGHDT, CDR2 YNNKEL (reference sequence). The ends were cut back, 1 base at V and 0 bases at J, with 8 bases in the middle. This CDR3 has 15 residues. CDR3 sequence: CASSQALYSTDTQYF. For the CDR3, the DNA is TGTGCCAGCAGCCAAGCACTATATAGCACAGATACGCAGTATTTT.

V usage is TRBV12-3 or TRBV12-4 and J usage is TRBJ2-7; 7 bases are a match to TRBD2. The CDR3 extends over 11 amino acids. The V segment lost 6 bases and the J segment 4 bases; nucleotides outside the gene matches: 0. CDR3: CASRGGYEQYF. CDR3 nucleotide sequence: TGTGCCAGCAGGGGGGGGTACGAGCAGTACTTC.

The chain has TRBV11-3 and TRBJ2-7; D not resolved. CDR1 SGHNT and CDR2 YENEEA come from the germline V gene. The V end lost 5 bases, the J end lost 2 bases, and 7 bases lay between the germline ends. The CDR3 is 12 amino acids. CDR3 sequence: CASSRGTYEQYV. In DNA, the CDR3 is TGTGCCAGCAGCCGCGGCACCTACGAGCAGTACGTC.

This chain connects TRBV28 to TRBJ1-1, with D hard to call. CDR3 length: 11 amino acids. V lost 8 bases, J lost 0 bases, and 4 bases lay in between. Looked up from germline, CDR1 is MDHEN and CDR2 is SYDVKM. CDR3 bases: TGTGCCAGCCTATTGAACACTGAAGCTTTCTTT. It translates to CASLLNTEAFF.

The V and J genes are TRBV6-5 and TRBJ2-7; 11 bases line up with TRBD2. The length of the CDR3 is 15 residues. Germline CDR1 MNHEY, CDR2 SVGAGI. J was trimmed by 5 bases and V by 5 bases; bases with no gene match: 8. CDR3: CASSRPMTSGDEQYF. The CDR3 coding sequence is TGTGCCAGCAGTCGACCCATGACTAGCGGGGACGAGCAGTACTTC.

The J gene is TRBJ1-5, the V gene TRBV30, with 8 bases lining up with TRBD1. V gave up 1 base and J gave up 3 bases; unmatched junction bases: 8. The length of the CDR3 is 16 residues. Germline loops: CDR1 GTSNPN, CDR2 SVGIG (reference sequence). CDR3 DNA: TGTGCCTGGAGTGGACCCCAGGACAGGGCCAATCAGCCCCAGCATTTT. This encodes CAWSGPQDRANQPQHF.

V gene TRBV5-4 combines with J gene TRBJ2-7; 11 bases line up with TRBD2. V trimming: 2 bases; J trimming: 4 bases; junction bases outside the gene matches: 5. Germline V lookup: CDR1 SGHNT, CDR2 YYREEE (reference sequence). This CDR3 is 15 amino acids long. CDR3 residues: CASSFTSGSSYEQYV. CDR3 in DNA: TGTGCCAGCAGCTTCACTAGCGGGAGTTCTTACGAGCAGTACGTC.

This clone was detected a few times. The CDR3 DNA is TGTGCCAGCAGCCCGATAGACAGGGGTAGCAATCAGCCCCAGCATTTT. Translating it yields CASSPIDRGSNQPQHF. The genes are TRBV5-8 and TRBJ1-5; 8 bases are shared with TRBD1. The length of the CDR3 is 16 residues. J was trimmed by 0 bases and V by 4 bases; bases with no gene match: 6. The germline CDR1 and CDR2 sequences are SGHTS and YDEGEE.

This rearrangement joins TRBV29-1 to TRBJ2-3; 9 nucleotides align to TRBD2. The CDR3 loop spans 15 amino acids. V was clipped by 6 bases and J by 2 bases; unmatched bases: 9. Germline loops: CDR1 SQVTM, CDR2 ANQGSEA. DNA of the CDR3: TGCAGCGTGGAAAGGCTAGCGGGGTACACAGATACGCAGTATTTT. Translation: CSVERLAGYTDTQYF.

A few counts support this clone. The V and J genes are TRBV9 and TRBJ1-5; tentatively, D is TRBD1 (5 bases). V lost 4 bases to trimming and J lost 0 bases, with 11 bases between them. The CDR3 covers 15 residues. Per the germline V gene, CDR1 is SGDLS and CDR2 is YYNGEE. The CDR3 sequence: CASSPTGYSNQPQHF. The DNA of the CDR3 is TGTGCCAGCAGCCCAACAGGTTATAGCAATCAGCCCCAGCATTTT.

In its sample, this clone was seen once. The gene calls are TRBV21-1 and TRBJ1-5; the listed D gene, TRBD1, was not tested against the DNA. TRBV21-1 is flagged as a pseudogene. This CDR3 region has 15 residues. The CDR3 DNA sequence: TGTGCCAGCAGCAAGGGGACAGCACACAATCAGCCCCAGCATTTT. Encoded protein: CASSKGTAHNQPQHF.

The chain is built from TRBV19 and TRBJ2-3; TRBD2 is a possible D gene (5 bases). The V end lost 11 bases, the J end lost 1 base, and 10 bases lay between the germline ends. The CDR3 runs 12 residues. The germline V gene encodes CDR1 LNHDA and CDR2 SQIVND (reference sequence). The CDR3 sequence: CAAGSGTDTQYF. The CDR3 DNA reads TGTGCCGCTGGGAGTGGCACAGATACGCAGTATTTT.

This chain uses TRBV10-3 with TRBJ2-7; weak D call: TRBD2 (5 bases). Germline V CDR1 and CDR2: ENHRY, SYGVKD. V lost 4 bases to trimming and J lost 1 base, with 8 bases between them. This CDR3 contains 13 residues. CDR3 nucleotides: TGTGCCATCAGTGCTGGGGAGTCCTACGAGCAGTACGTC. Residues: CAISAGESYEQYV.

The CDR3 protein is CATSSAQAPSQPQHF. The CDR3 DNA reads as TGTGCCACCAGTTCGGCCCAGGCCCCGAGTCAGCCCCAGCATTTT. The rearrangement joins TRBV24-1 to TRBJ1-5; D is unclear. Germline V gives CDR1 KGHDR, CDR2 SFDVKD. The CDR3 is made up of 15 amino acids. Trimming left V 6 bases short and J 6 bases short, with 17 bases between.